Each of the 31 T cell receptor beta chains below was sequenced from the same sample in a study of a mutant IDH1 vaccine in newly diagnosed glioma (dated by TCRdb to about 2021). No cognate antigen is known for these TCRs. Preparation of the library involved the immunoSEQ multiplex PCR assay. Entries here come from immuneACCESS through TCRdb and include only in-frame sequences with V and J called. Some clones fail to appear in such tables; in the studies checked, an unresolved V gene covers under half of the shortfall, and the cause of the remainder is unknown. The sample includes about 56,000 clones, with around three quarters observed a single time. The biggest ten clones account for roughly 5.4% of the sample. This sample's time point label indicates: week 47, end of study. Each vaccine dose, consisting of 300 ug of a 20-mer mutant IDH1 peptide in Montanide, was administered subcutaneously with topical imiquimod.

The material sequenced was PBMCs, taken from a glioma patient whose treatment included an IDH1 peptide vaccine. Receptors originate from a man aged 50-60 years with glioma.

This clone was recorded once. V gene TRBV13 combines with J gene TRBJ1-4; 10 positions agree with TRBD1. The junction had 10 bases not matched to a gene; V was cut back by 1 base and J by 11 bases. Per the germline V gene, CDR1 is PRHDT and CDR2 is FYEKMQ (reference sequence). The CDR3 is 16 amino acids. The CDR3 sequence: CASSLVTGTGDWKLFF. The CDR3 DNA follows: TGTGCCAGCAGCTTAGTGACCGGGACAGGGGACTGGAAACTGTTTTTT. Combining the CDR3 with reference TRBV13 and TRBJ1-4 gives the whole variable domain AAGVIQSPRHLIKEKRETATLKCYPIPRHDTVYWYQQGPGQDPQFLISFYEKMQSDKGSIPDRFSAQQFSDYHSELNMSSLELGDSALYFCASSLVTGTGDWKLFFGSGTQLSVL.

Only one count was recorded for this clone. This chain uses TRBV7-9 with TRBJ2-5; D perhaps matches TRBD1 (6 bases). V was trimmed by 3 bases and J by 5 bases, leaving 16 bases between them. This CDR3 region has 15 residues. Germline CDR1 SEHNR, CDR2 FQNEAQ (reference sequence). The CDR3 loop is CASSFYSQGQETQYF. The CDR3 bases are TGTGCCAGCAGCTTTTATTCACAGGGCCAGGAGACCCAGTACTTC. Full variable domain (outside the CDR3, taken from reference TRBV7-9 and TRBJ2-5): DTGVSQNPRHKITKRGQNVTFRCDPISEHNRLYWYRQTLGQGPEFLTYFQNEAQLEKSRLLSDRFSAERPKGSFSTLEIQRTEQGDSAMYLCASSFYSQGQETQYFGPGTRLLVL.

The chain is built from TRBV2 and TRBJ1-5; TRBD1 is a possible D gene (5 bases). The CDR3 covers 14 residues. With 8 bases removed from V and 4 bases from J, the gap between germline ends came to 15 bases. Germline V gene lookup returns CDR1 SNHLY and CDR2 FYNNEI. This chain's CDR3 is CASAEIRGNQPQHF. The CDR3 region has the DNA TGTGCCAGCGCCGAAATAAGGGGTAATCAGCCCCAGCATTTT.

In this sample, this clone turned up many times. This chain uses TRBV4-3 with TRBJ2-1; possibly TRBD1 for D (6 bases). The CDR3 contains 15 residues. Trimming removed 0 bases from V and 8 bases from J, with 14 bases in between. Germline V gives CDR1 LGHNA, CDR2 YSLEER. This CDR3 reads CASSQDAQGKDEQFF. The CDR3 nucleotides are TGCGCCAGCAGCCAAGATGCCCAGGGGAAGGATGAGCAGTTCTTC.

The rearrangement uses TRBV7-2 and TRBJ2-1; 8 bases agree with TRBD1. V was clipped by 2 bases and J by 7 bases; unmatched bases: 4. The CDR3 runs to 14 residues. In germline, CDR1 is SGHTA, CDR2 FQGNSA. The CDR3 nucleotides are TGTGCCAGCAGCTTACTGGACAGGGCTAATGAGCAGTTCTTC. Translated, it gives CASSLLDRANEQFF.

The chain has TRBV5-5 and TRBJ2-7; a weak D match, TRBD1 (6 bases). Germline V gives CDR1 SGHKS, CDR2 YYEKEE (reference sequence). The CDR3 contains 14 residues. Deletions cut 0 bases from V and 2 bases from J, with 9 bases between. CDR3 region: CASSLAGAPYEQYF. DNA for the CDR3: TGTGCCAGCAGCTTGGCAGGGGCACCCTACGAGCAGTACTTC. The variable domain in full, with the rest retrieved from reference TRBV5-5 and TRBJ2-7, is DAGVTQSPTHLIKTRGQQVTLRCSPISGHKSVSWYQQVLGQGPQFIFQYYEKEERGRGNFPDRFSARQFPNYSSELNVNALLLGDSALYLCASSLAGAPYEQYFGPGTRLTVT.

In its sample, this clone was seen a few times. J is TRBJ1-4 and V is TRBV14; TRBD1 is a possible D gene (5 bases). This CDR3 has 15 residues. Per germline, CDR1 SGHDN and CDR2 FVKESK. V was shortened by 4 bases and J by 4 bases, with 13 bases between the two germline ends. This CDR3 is CASSLPGAFNEKLFF. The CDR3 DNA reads TGTGCCAGCAGCCTTCCCGGGGCGTTTAATGAAAAACTGTTTTTT. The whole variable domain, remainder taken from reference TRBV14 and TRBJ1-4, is EAGVTQFPSHSVIEKGQTVTLRCDPISGHDNLYWYRRVMGKEIKFLLHFVKESKQDESGMPNNRFLAERTGGTYSTLKVQPAELEDSGVYFCASSLPGAFNEKLFFGSGTQLSVL.

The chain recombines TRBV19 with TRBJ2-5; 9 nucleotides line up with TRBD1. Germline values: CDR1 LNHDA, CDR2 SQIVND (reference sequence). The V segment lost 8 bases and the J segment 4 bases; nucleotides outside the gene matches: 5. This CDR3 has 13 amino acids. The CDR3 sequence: CASEGQGGETQYF. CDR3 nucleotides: TGTGCCAGTGAGGGACAGGGAGGAGAGACCCAGTACTTC.

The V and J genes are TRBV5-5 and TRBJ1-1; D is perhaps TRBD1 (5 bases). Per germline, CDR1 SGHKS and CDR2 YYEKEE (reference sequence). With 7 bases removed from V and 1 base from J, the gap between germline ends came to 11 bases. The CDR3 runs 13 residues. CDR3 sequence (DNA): TGTGCCAGCCTGACAGTCACGAACACTGAAGCTTTCTTT. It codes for CASLTVTNTEAFF.

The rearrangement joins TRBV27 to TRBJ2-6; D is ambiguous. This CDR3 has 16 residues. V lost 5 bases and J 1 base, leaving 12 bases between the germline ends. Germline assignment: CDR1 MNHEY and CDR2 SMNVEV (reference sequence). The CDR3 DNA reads TGTGCCAGCAGTCCGGTGACGGCTTCTGGGGCCAACGTCCTGACTTTC. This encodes CASSPVTASGANVLTF.

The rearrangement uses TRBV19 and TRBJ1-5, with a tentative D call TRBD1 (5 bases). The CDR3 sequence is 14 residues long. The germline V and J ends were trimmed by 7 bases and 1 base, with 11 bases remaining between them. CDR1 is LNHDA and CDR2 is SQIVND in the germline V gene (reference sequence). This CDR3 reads CASTKGVSNQPQHF. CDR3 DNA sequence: TGTGCCAGTACCAAAGGGGTCAGCAATCAGCCCCAGCATTTT. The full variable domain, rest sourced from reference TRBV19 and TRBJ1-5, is DGGITQSPKYLFRKEGQNVTLSCEQNLNHDAMYWYRQDPGQGLRLIYYSQIVNDFQKGDIAEGYSVSREKKESFPLTVTSAQKNPTAFYLCASTKGVSNQPQHFGDGTRLSIL.

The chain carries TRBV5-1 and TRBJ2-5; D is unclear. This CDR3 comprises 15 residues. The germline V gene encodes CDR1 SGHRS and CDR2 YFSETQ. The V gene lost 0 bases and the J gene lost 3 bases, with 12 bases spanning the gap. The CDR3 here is CASSLVTVPEETQYF. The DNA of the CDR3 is TGCGCCAGCAGCTTGGTAACCGTACCTGAAGAGACCCAGTACTTC.

CDR3 in DNA: TGTGCCAGCAGCCCTAGGACAGGGGGCGAGAACGAGCAGTACTTC. Translated, it gives CASSPRTGGENEQYF. The genes are TRBV7-9 and TRBJ2-7; the match to TRBD1 covers 11 bases. The CDR3 covers 15 residues. Germline CDR1 SEHNR, CDR2 FQNEAQ (reference sequence). Trimming removed 5 bases from V and 5 bases from J; junction bases left unmatched: 8.

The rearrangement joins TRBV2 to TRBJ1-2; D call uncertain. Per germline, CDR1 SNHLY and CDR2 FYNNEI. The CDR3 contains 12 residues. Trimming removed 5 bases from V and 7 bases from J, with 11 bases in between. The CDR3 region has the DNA TGTGCCAGCAGTCCGGAGGGTCTTGGCTACACCTTC. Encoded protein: CASSPEGLGYTF.

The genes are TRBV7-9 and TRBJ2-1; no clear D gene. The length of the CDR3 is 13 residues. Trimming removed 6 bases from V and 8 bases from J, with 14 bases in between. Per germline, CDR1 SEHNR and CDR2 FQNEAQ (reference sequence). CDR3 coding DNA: TGTGCCAGCAGTCCCGTACTCCGGGATGAGCAGTTCTTC. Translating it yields CASSPVLRDEQFF.

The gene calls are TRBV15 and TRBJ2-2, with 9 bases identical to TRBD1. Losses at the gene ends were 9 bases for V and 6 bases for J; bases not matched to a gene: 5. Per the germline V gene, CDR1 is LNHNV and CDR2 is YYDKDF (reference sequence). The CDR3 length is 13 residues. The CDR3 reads CATWDRVPGELFF. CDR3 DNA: TGTGCCACATGGGACAGGGTGCCCGGGGAGCTGTTTTTT.

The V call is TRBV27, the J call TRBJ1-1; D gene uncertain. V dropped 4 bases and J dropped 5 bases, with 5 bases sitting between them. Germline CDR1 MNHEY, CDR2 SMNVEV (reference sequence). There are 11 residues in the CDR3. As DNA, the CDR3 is TGTGCCAGCAGTTCTGGGACTGAAGCTTTCTTT. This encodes CASSSGTEAFF.

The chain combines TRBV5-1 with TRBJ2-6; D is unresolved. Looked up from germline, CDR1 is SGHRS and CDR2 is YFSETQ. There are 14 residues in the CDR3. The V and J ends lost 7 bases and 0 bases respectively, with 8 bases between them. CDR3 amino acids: CASGVGSGANVLTF. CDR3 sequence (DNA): TGCGCCAGCGGGGTCGGCTCTGGGGCCAACGTCCTGACTTTC.

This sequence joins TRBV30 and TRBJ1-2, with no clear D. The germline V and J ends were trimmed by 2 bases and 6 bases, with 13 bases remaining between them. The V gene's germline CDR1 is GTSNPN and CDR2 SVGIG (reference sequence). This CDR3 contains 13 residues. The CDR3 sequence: CAWSSAVQNGYTF. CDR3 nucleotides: TGTGCCTGGAGTTCGGCAGTTCAGAATGGCTACACCTTC.

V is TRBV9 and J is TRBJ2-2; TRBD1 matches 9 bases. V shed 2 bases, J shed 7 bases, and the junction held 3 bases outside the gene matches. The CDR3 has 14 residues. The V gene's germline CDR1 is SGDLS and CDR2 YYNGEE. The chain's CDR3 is CASSVGQGSGELFF. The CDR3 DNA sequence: TGTGCCAGCAGCGTGGGACAGGGCAGCGGGGAGCTGTTTTTT.

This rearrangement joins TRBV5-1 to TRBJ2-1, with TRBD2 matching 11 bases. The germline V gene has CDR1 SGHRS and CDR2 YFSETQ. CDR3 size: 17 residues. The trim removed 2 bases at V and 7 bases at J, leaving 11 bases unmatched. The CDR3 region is CASSLGSGGALLNEQFF. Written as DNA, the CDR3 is TGCGCCAGCAGCTTAGGTAGCGGGGGGGCCCTACTGAATGAGCAGTTCTTC. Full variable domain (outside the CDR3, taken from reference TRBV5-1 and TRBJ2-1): KAGVTQTPRYLIKTRGQQVTLSCSPISGHRSVSWYQQTPGQGLQFLFEYFSETQRNKGNFPGRFSGRQFSNSRSEMNVSTLELGDSALYLCASSLGSGGALLNEQFFGPGTRLTVL.

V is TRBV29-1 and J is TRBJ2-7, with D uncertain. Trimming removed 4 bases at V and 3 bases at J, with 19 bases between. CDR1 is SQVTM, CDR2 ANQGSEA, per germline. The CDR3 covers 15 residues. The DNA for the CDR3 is TGCAGCGTTGTAAACAGATTCGAAAACAACTACGAGCAGTACTTC. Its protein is CSVVNRFENNYEQYF.

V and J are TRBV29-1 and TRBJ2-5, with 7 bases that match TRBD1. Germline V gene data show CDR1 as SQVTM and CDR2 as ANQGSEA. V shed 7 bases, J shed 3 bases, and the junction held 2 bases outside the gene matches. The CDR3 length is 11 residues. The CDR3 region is CSGGTEETQYF. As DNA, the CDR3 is TGCAGCGGGGGGACAGAAGAGACCCAGTACTTC.

The CDR3 DNA reads as TGCAGCGTTGAACCTATGGGGGGACAGGGGGCCTTACAGCTCGCGAACACCGGGGAGCTGTTTTTT. This gives the protein CSVEPMGGQGALQLANTGELFF. The rearrangement links TRBV29-1 to TRBJ2-2, with 12 bases identical to TRBD1. V shed 2 bases, J shed 0 bases, and the junction held 19 bases outside the gene matches. The CDR3 has 22 residues. CDR1 is SQVTM, CDR2 ANQGSEA, per germline.

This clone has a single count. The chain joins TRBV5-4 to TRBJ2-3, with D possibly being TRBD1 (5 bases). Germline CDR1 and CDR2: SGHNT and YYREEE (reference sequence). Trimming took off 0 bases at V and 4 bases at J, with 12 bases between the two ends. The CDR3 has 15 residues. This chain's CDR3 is CASSLGGLSADTQYF. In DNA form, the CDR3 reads TGTGCCAGCAGCTTGGGGGGCCTCAGCGCAGATACGCAGTATTTT.

The CDR3 reads CASSLSLTETRLSQYF. In DNA form, the CDR3 reads TGTGCCAGCAGTTTATCTCTGACAGAAACTCGTCTCAGCCAGTACTTC. The chain is built from TRBV28 and TRBJ2-7; D perhaps matches TRBD1 (5 bases). CDR1 is MDHEN, CDR2 SYDVKM, per germline. The V end lost 1 base, the J end lost 10 bases, and 23 bases lay between the germline ends. The CDR3 totals 16 residues.

The DNA for the CDR3 is TGTGCCAGCAGTGAACATAATTCACCCCTCCACTTT. Translated, it gives CASSEHNSPLHF. This chain connects TRBV2 to TRBJ1-6; D gene ambiguous. Trimming shortened V by 2 bases and J by 5 bases, and 1 base separated the two germline ends. Per germline, CDR1 SNHLY and CDR2 FYNNEI. The CDR3 length is 12 residues.

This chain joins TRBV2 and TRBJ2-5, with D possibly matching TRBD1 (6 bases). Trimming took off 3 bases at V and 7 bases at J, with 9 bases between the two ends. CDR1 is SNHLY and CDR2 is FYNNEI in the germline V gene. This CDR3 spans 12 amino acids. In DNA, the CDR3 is TGTGCCAGCAGTGAGGGGACACGGACCCAGTACTTC. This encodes CASSEGTRTQYF.

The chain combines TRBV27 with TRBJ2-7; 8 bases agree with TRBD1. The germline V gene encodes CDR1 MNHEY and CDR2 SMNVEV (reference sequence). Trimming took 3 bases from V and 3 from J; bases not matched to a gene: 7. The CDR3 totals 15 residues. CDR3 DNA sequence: TGTGCCAGCAGTTTTGGACAGGGACCCTACTACGAGCAGTACTTC. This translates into CASSFGQGPYYEQYF.

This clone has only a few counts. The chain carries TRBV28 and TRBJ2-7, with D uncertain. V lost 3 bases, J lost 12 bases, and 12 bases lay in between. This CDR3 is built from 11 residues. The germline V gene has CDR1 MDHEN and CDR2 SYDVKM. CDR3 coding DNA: TGTGCCAGCAGTTTTATGGCTGTGCGGTACTTC. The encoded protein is CASSFMAVRYF.

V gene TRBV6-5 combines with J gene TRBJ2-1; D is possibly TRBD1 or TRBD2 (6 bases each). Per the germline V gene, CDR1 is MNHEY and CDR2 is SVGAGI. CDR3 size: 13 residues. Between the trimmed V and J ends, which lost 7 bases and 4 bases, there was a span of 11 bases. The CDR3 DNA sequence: TGTGCCAGCACAGGGGCGGGATACAATGAGCAGTTCTTC. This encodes CASTGAGYNEQFF.